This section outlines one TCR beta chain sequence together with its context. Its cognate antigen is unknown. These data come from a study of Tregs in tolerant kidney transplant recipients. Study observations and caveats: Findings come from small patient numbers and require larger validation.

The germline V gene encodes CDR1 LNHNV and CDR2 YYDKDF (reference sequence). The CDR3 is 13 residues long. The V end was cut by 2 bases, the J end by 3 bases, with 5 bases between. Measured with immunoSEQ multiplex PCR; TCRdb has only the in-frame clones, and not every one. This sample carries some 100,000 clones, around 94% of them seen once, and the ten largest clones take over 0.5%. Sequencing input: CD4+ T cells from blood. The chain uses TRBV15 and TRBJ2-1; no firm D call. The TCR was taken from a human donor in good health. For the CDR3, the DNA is TGTGCCACCAGCAGACTTCGCTACAATGAGCAGTTCTTC. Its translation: CATSRLRYNEQFF. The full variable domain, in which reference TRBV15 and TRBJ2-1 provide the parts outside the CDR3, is DAMVIQNPRYQVTQFGKPVTLSCSQTLNHNVMYWYQQKSSQAPKLLFHYYDKDFNNEADTPDNFQSRRPNTSFCFLDIRSPGLGDTAMYLCATSRLRYNEQFFGPGTRLTVL.